These T cell receptor beta chains were read from a single sample in a study of blood T cell repertoires in COVID-19. The table came from immunoSEQ multiplex PCR; TCRdb's copy has only in-frame clones and leaves some out. The top ten clones hold 11% of a sample with fewer than 100,000 clones, roughly four fifths of them seen once. The specimen sequenced was peripheral blood. These TCRs come from a man aged 50 to 60 with acute or convalescent COVID-19. The CDR3 runs from the conserved cysteine through the conserved F or W. The D gene is left open where the match is weak. Not all rows give a size; the values are once, few, many and, for expanded clones, a class.

D: TRBD2; V: TRBV7-2; size: .; J: TRBJ2-2; CDR3: CASSLVERDSTGELFF; DNA: TGTGCCAGCAGCTTAGTCGAGCGGGACTCCACCGGGGAGCTGTTTTTT
D: TRBD1; V: TRBV5-1; size: .; J: TRBJ1-1; CDR3: CASSSRTGVSGPNTEAFF; DNA: TGCGCCAGCAGCTCCCGGACAGGGGTTTCGGGACCTAACACTGAAGCTTTCTTT
D: TRBD1; V: TRBV19; size: medium-sized; J: TRBJ1-2; CDR3: CASSDSGTGNYGYTF; DNA: TGTGCCAGTAGTGACTCCGGGACAGGGAACTATGGCTACACCTTC
D: .; V: TRBV29-1; size: .; J: TRBJ1-1; CDR3: CSAMWGGTDTEAFF; DNA: TGCAGCGCTATGTGGGGGGGGACTGACACTGAAGCTTTCTTT
D: .; V: TRBV7-6; size: few; J: TRBJ1-5; CDR3: CASSLEGRGINQPQHF; DNA: TGTGCCAGCAGCTTAGAAGGTCGGGGGATCAATCAGCCCCAGCATTTT
D: .; V: TRBV30; size: once; J: TRBJ1-5; CDR3: CAWSLTENQPQHF; DNA: TGTGCCTGGAGCCTGACGGAGAATCAGCCCCAGCATTTT
D: TRBD1; V: TRBV28; size: .; J: TRBJ1-2; CDR3: CASSLGDSNYGYTF; DNA: TGTGCCAGCAGTTTAGGGGACAGCAACTATGGCTACACCTTC
D: .; V: TRBV3-1/TRBV3-2; size: once; J: TRBJ1-4; CDR3: CASSSPGEATNEKLFF; DNA: TGTGCCAGCAGCTCCCCGGGGGAGGCAACTAATGAAAAACTGTTTTTT
D: .; V: TRBV11-2; size: few; J: TRBJ1-3; CDR3: CASSQRRGIHSGNTIYF; DNA: TGTGCCAGCAGCCAACGAAGAGGGATACACTCTGGAAACACCATATATTTT
D: TRBD1; V: TRBV20-1; size: few; J: TRBJ1-1; CDR3: CSARDRLEAFF; DNA: TGCAGTGCTAGGGACAGGCTAGAAGCTTTCTTT
D: .; V: TRBV5-1; size: .; J: TRBJ2-7; CDR3: CASSLGTETYEQYF; DNA: TGCGCCAGCAGCTTGGGGACAGAGACCTACGAGCAGTACTTC
D: TRBD2; V: TRBV14; size: .; J: TRBJ2-1; CDR3: CASSQASGRRNEQFF; DNA: TGTGCCAGCAGCCAAGCTAGCGGGAGGCGGAATGAGCAGTTCTTC
D: .; V: TRBV2; size: .; J: TRBJ2-3; CDR3: CASSEGAGHRF; DNA: TGTGCCAGCAGTGAAGGGGCAGGGCACCGTTTT
D: TRBD2; V: TRBV27; size: .; J: TRBJ2-2; CDR3: CASSLLAGGHTGELFF; DNA: TGTGCCAGCAGTCTTCTAGCGGGAGGACACACCGGGGAGCTGTTTTTT
D: .; V: TRBV27; size: .; J: TRBJ2-2; CDR3: CASSTPPGTGNTGELFF; DNA: TGTGCCAGCAGTACACCTCCCGGGACTGGTAACACCGGGGAGCTGTTTTTT
D: TRBD2; V: TRBV3-1/TRBV3-2; size: .; J: TRBJ2-6; CDR3: CASSQDKLAGVASGANVLTF; DNA: TGTGCCAGCAGCCAAGATAAACTAGCGGGAGTTGCGTCTGGGGCCAACGTCCTGACTTTC
D: .; V: TRBV11-3; size: few; J: TRBJ1-1; CDR3: CASSLFPSTEAFF; DNA: TGTGCCAGCAGCCTCTTTCCGAGCACTGAAGCTTTCTTT
D: .; V: TRBV7-2; size: .; J: TRBJ2-7; CDR3: CASRGSSYEQYF; DNA: TGTGCCAGCCGGGGGAGCTCCTACGAGCAGTACTTC
D: .; V: TRBV5-1; size: once; J: TRBJ2-7; CDR3: CASSLTGPYEQYF; DNA: TGCGCCAGCAGCTTGACAGGACCCTACGAGCAGTACTTC
D: .; V: TRBV9; size: .; J: TRBJ2-7; CDR3: CASSVAGSSAPYEQYF; DNA: TGTGCCAGCAGCGTAGCCGGCTCTAGCGCACCCTACGAGCAGTACTTC
D: .; V: TRBV5-1; size: few; J: TRBJ1-2; CDR3: CASSLGLSANYGYTF; DNA: TGCGCCAGCAGCCTGGGACTGTCGGCTAACTATGGCTACACCTTC
D: .; V: TRBV19; size: .; J: TRBJ1-2; CDR3: CASSTGSFYGYTF; DNA: TGTGCCAGTAGTACTGGGAGCTTCTATGGCTACACCTTC
D: .; V: TRBV5-4; size: .; J: TRBJ1-1; CDR3: CASSLAAGFDTEAFF; DNA: TGTGCCAGCAGCTTGGCGGCAGGGTTTGATACTGAAGCTTTCTTT
D: TRBD1; V: TRBV7-8; size: few; J: TRBJ1-2; CDR3: CASSLRARPRTGGNYGYTF; DNA: TGTGCCAGCAGCCTAAGGGCCCGTCCAAGAACAGGGGGCAACTATGGCTACACCTTC
D: TRBD2; V: TRBV5-1; size: .; J: TRBJ2-2; CDR3: CASSLEELSGRGTGELFF; DNA: TGCGCCAGCAGCTTGGAAGAGCTTAGCGGGAGAGGAACCGGGGAGCTGTTTTTT
D: TRBD1; V: TRBV7-2; size: .; J: TRBJ2-7; CDR3: CASSTTGYEQYF; DNA: TGTGCCAGCAGCACGACAGGGTACGAGCAGTACTTC
D: .; V: TRBV30; size: .; J: TRBJ2-7; CDR3: CAWSVRAGEQYF; DNA: TGTGCCTGGAGTGTCCGGGCGGGTGAGCAGTACTTC
D: TRBD1; V: TRBV6-5; size: few; J: TRBJ1-6; CDR3: CASSSDRDSPLHF; DNA: TGTGCCAGCAGTTCCGACAGGGATTCACCCCTCCACTTT
D: .; V: TRBV7-9; size: .; J: TRBJ1-4; CDR3: CASSPPDGTYLNEKLFF; DNA: TGTGCCAGCAGCCCTCCGGACGGGACATATCTTAATGAAAAACTGTTTTTT
D: .; V: TRBV6-5; size: few; J: TRBJ1-5; CDR3: CASSSSIGYQPQHF; DNA: TGTGCCAGCAGTTCCTCAATCGGGTATCAGCCCCAGCATTTT
D: TRBD1; V: TRBV2; size: .; J: TRBJ2-5; CDR3: CASVEDRVIETQYF; DNA: TGTGCCAGCGTTGAAGACAGGGTTATAGAGACCCAGTACTTC
D: .; V: TRBV6-5; size: few; J: TRBJ2-3; CDR3: CAAGRGPGAQYF; DNA: TGTGCCGCGGGGCGGGGCCCGGGAGCGCAGTATTTT
D: .; V: TRBV6-5; size: .; J: TRBJ2-5; CDR3: CASRGTGIRGETQYF; DNA: TGTGCCAGCAGAGGTACTGGGATCCGGGGGGAGACCCAGTACTTC
D: TRBD1; V: TRBV11-2; size: .; J: TRBJ1-1; CDR3: CASSSPYSDRGRGTEAFF; DNA: TGTGCCAGCAGCTCCCCGTACTCTGACAGGGGACGAGGAACTGAAGCTTTCTTT
D: TRBD1; V: TRBV9; size: .; J: TRBJ2-5; CDR3: CASSARTGQETQYF; DNA: TGTGCCAGCAGCGCTCGGACAGGACAAGAGACCCAGTACTTC
D: TRBD1; V: TRBV18; size: .; J: TRBJ1-2; CDR3: CASSPLEGGALIGGYTF; DNA: TGTGCCAGCTCACCACTTGAAGGGGGCGCTTTGATCGGCGGCTACACCTTC
D: .; V: TRBV18; size: once; J: TRBJ1-2; CDR3: CASSPPEQAFYGYTF; DNA: TGTGCCAGCTCACCACCGGAACAGGCTTTCTATGGCTACACCTTC
D: TRBD1; V: TRBV29-1; size: .; J: TRBJ1-2; CDR3: CSVERTGAYGYTF; DNA: TGCAGCGTTGAACGGACAGGGGCCTATGGCTACACCTTC
D: .; V: TRBV6-5; size: .; J: TRBJ1-1; CDR3: CASSPSTAQNTEAFF; DNA: TGTGCCAGCAGTCCTAGCACCGCACAGAACACTGAAGCTTTCTTT
D: TRBD2; V: TRBV27; size: .; J: TRBJ2-1; CDR3: CASTLWAGAYNEQFF; DNA: TGTGCCAGCACCCTCTGGGCGGGGGCCTACAATGAGCAGTTCTTC
D: TRBD1; V: TRBV2; size: .; J: TRBJ1-4; CDR3: CASSSRDRGEKLFF; DNA: TGTGCCAGCAGTTCGCGGGACAGGGGAGAAAAACTGTTTTTT
D: TRBD1; V: TRBV4-3; size: .; J: TRBJ2-1; CDR3: CASSPLGAGGFDEQFF; DNA: TGCGCCAGCAGCCCCCTTGGGGCAGGGGGCTTTGATGAGCAGTTCTTC
D: .; V: TRBV29-1; size: .; J: TRBJ2-5; CDR3: CSALRGETQYF; DNA: TGCAGCGCCCTCAGGGGAGAGACCCAGTACTTC